This T cell receptor (beta chain) was obtained from a study of cytomegalovirus exposure and HLA in healthy donors (TCRdb year 2017). Describing the broader study: An earlier analysis of under 600 of the donors reported 276 Gb of sequence data and about 100 million unique TCR beta sequences from about 180 million T cells. Because of strong linkage in the cohort, roughly 5 DR-DQ haplotypes were treated as single units for association and clustering. Donor age, sex, ethnicity and CMV serostatus were compiled together with the repertoire data. The number of donors typed differed by locus, with 629-630 for A, B, C, DRB1 and DQB1, 522 for DQA1, 600 to 610 for DPA1, and some 470 for DPB1. An early release that covered roughly 600 HLA-typed donors contained about 290 gigabases of sequencing data and around 80 million unique TCR sequences. The study combined high-throughput TCR immunosequencing, statistical association of individual TCRs with disease status, and machine learning to predict cytomegalovirus infection status. Class I and class II HLA loci were covered by the typing at four-digit resolution. In the later analysis, no new phenotypic data were used to find candidate immune exposures; instead, reliance was placed on TCR beta sequences and their occurrence across donors. A separate validation cohort of roughly 130 different subjects was used in addition to the approximately 640-subject first cohort. All discovery cohort repertoires had been generated using a single sequencing platform. The study aimed to test whether cataloging public T cell receptors could reveal signatures of past pathogen exposure. To decide whether each TCR beta V gene segment behaved as functional or pseudogenic, an earlier analysis of approximately 620 of the donors relied on high-throughput TCR beta sequencing. The study used immunosequencing to profile the T cell repertoires of 666 subjects and linked those repertoires to cytomegalovirus serostatus. Across 300 to 500 genotyped donors of the cohort, an average of about 240,000 unique TCR beta nucleotide sequences per donor were sequenced, and about a sixth of those sequences were non-productive. A later genetic analysis used genome-wide SNP genotypes for about three fifths of the 666 donors, treating that subset as a discovery cohort. A later analysis re-analyzed previously published TCR beta repertoires from about 730 donors and added high-resolution HLA genotyping to study TCR occurrence patterns. The genetic ancestry cluster associated with self-reported Caucasian donors included 81% of the roughly 400 genotyped donors. Points the paper makes about the study in general: Broadly in line with IMGT annotations, most TCR beta V segments showed up in productive rearrangements about 87% or about 30% of the time in an earlier analysis of around 600 of the donors. A group of highly shared sequence variants was considered likely to be a technical artifact of the sequencing pipeline. The authors suggested that the approach could potentially be generalized to other disease states and immunological phenotypes. For the cohort, immune exposure information was limited to CMV serostatus. A further reported finding was that TCR beta sequences accurately predicted the HLA-A and HLA-B alleles for most subjects in the first cohort. While some public TCRs were present in many individuals, most TCR sequences turned up only very rarely across donors. In a later analysis, HLA-associated TCR beta chains showed more clonal expansion and lower generation probabilities than non-associated chains that were equally common. When HLA alleles, especially DR and DQ, strongly co-occurred, attributing TCR associations to individual alleles was difficult. In a later analysis, several top co-occurrence clusters were reported to appear linked to parvovirus B19, influenza, CMV and Epstein-Barr virus. Correlated functional status among segregating V segments might be attributable to linkage disequilibrium, but an unknown experimental factor could not be ruled out. In both the original and validation cohorts, the classifier was reported to diagnose cytomegalovirus status with high specificity and sensitivity. Three of the identified cytomegalovirus-associated TCR beta chains were confirmed in vitro to be specific for cytomegalovirus antigens. The earlier analysis of some 540 of the donors excluded some 16 rarely observed V segments, including chromosome 9 orphons, because counts were too low. According to a later analysis, most CMV-associated TCR beta chains appeared to be HLA-restricted, and the HLA associations seemed to be driven largely by CMV exposure. In a later genetic analysis, a missense DCLRE1C variant was associated with V-gene and J-gene trimming of TCR beta chains, and the association was replicated in an independent cohort. According to a later genetic analysis, donors in an Asian-associated ancestry cluster had fewer N-insertions in productive TCRs than the approximately 700-donor mean. Only TCR beta chains were sequenced in this cohort, and the absence of alpha or paired-chain data limited detectable features. The study listed approximately 160 TCR beta chains as associated with cytomegalovirus. Roughly uniform sequencing depth across donors was assumed in presence/absence analyses, although this assumption may not hold. According to a later analysis, TCR association rates differed among HLA loci, with DRB1 alleles showing the most associated TCRs and HLA-C alleles showing the fewest. Specific HLA alleles were associated with 15,000 to 20,000 TCR beta sequences at a false discovery rate of 0.05 in a later analysis. Because some donors lacked HLA typing at each locus, the association tests relied only on the typed subset.

The library was generated by the immunoSEQ multiplex PCR assay. For the multiplex PCR, a mixture combining 60 forward primers for TCR Vbeta segments and 13 reverse primers for TCR Jbeta segments was used. The CDR3 region of rearranged TCR beta genes was amplified from genomic DNA with a multiplex PCR assay. The amplified TCR beta libraries were sequenced on the Illumina HiSeq System as 87-base-pair reads. As for how the authors treated the data: In a later analysis, some 80 million unique TCR beta chains were counted across the roughly 670 repertoires, and around 10 million of these chains were shared by at least two donors. Raw reads were error-corrected and collapsed into unique sequences with a nearest-neighbor algorithm that merged closely related sequences to remove PCR and sequencing errors. To assign V, D and J gene segments, CDR3 sequences were aligned to IMGT reference sequences. Each retained sequence needed at least a six-nucleotide match to both a V gene segment and a J gene segment. Rearrangements were called productive when the CDR3 lacked stop codons and stayed in frame with V and J; all others were non-productive. CDR3 was defined by IMGT convention, running from the second conserved V-encoded cysteine to the conserved J-encoded phenylalanine. The earlier analysis of fewer than 700 of the donors excluded sequences that lacked an unambiguous match to a single V gene segment. In an earlier analysis of 587 of the donors, V segments were called functional above 56.7% productive rearrangements and were called segregating when the between-donor standard deviation exceeded 5%. A statistical classification framework was built to diagnose cytomegalovirus status from the catalog of TCR beta chain sequences. In a later analysis, TCR nucleotide sequences were compared against IMGT/GENE-DB human TR gene sequences so that V and J genes could be assigned. In a later analysis, CDR3 sequences and most-parsimonious VDJ recombination scenarios were assigned using the TCRdist pipeline. In a later analysis, each TCR beta chain was defined by its CDR3 amino acid sequence together with its V-gene family, and reads lacking a unique V-gene family were excluded. A later analysis removed several hundred highly shared, low-generation-probability nucleotide sequences to deal with suspected cross-contamination and a sequencing artifact. In a later analysis, a clonal expansion index was calculated for each public chain from normalized within-repertoire ranks of inferred template counts. A later analysis computed generation probabilities with a VDJ recombination model fitted to out-of-frame rearrangements, and checked the results against IGoR. In a later analysis, hypergeometric tests were used to score TCR-TCR, TCR-HLA and TCR-CMV co-occurrence, with a repertoire-size bias correction applied to TCR pairs. To estimate false discovery rates, a later analysis permuted the HLA or CMV assignments 20 times. In a later analysis, co-occurring TCRs were grouped using DBSCAN, and TCRdist sequence similarity was added for clustering within HLA-allele-positive subsets. Repertoires with fewer than 30,000 or more than 120,000 public chains, plus five repertoires with anomalous nucleotide sharing, were excluded from co-occurrence clustering. Sourced from immuneACCESS, this table was stored by TCRdb with only in-frame sequences that have V and J called. A share of the clones is absent; for the studies checked, an unresolved V gene accounts for under half, and the remainder has no known explanation. For V, J and clone size, that table is used; D and trimming come from the DNA. The sample table records some 100,000 clones; around 73% of these occur just once. The ten largest account for approximately 8.4% of the sample.

The cohort was made up of 500 to 850 healthy bone marrow donors. Cohort members were all nominally healthy when sampled, although unrecorded immune exposures were likely present. The donor tested CMV seronegative and was one of the 352 seronegative cohort members. A peripheral blood sample was collected from each donor, and TCR beta sequencing was performed on peripheral blood mononuclear cells. Genomic DNA extraction from the blood cell samples was performed with the Qiagen DNeasy Blood Extraction Kit. To note about this clone: Its target antigen remains unknown. Base qualities are missing; no much larger clone stands one base away.

Specimen: PBMCs. The TCR comes from a man aged 40-49 years in good health and CMV-seronegative.

CDR3 protein: CASSWPGSHYGYTF. The DNA sequence follows: TGTGCCAGTAGTTGGCCAGGGTCACACTATGGCTACACCTTC. The chain was built from TRBV19 and TRBJ1-2, and the D gene may be TRBD1, 5 bases matching. Including cysteine and phenylalanine, the CDR3 has 14 amino acids. Here the CDR3 DNA is all that survives: 42 bases in frame from base 1. Relative to germline, V is 5 bases shorter and J is 3 bases shorter, with 13 bases between their ends. CDR1 and CDR2, per the germline V gene (reference sequence), are LNHDA and SQIVND.